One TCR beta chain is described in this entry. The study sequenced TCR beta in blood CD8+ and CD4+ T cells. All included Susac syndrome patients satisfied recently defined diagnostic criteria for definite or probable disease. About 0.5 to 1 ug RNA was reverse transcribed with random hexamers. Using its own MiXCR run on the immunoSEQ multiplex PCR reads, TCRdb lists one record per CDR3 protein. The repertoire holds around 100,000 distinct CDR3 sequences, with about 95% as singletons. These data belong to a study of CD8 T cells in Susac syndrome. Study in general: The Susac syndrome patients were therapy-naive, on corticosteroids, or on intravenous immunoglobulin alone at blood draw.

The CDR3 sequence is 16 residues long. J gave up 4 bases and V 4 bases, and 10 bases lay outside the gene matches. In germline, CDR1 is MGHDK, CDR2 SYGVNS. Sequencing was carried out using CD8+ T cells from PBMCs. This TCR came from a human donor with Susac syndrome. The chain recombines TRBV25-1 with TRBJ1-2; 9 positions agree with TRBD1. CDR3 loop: CASSVRDREDGYGYTF. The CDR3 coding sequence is TGTGCCAGCAGTGTCCGGGACAGGGAAGACGGCTATGGCTACACCTTC.